This T cell receptor (beta chain) was identified in a study of blood T cell repertoires in COVID-19. On this clone itself: Additional DNA sequences in this sample encode the identical CDR3.

Authors' data handling: Reference gene primer amplification yielded estimated nucleated cell counts. The repertoire was sequenced with immunoSEQ multiplex PCR; TCRdb's copy has only in-frame clones and lacks some. The DNA was the basis for D and trimming; V, J and clone size are from that table. The sample has around 140,000 clones; 76% are singletons. This CDR3 has 14 residues. The germline V gene encodes CDR1 SGHRS and CDR2 YFSETQ. V shed 4 bases and J 4 bases; nucleotides not matched to a gene: 4. This sequence originates from a woman older than 75 with active or convalescent COVID-19. The chain is built from TRBV5-1 and TRBJ1-3; TRBD1 matches 8 bases. Source material: peripheral blood. The CDR3 here is CASSPGQVGNTIYF. CDR3 in DNA: TGCGCCAGCAGCCCGGGACAGGTGGGAAACACCATATATTTT.